This T cell receptor beta chain was found in a study of PD-L1 blockade in urothelial cancer. Time point specified: pretreatment peripheral blood. Whole-study findings and limits: In blood sampled pretreatment, TCR clonality below the median predicted better survival.

Concerning this clone itself: The antigen remains unidentified.

Spiked synthetic TCR analogs estimated absolute template abundance per PCR. Libraries were prepared by immunoSEQ multiplex PCR; TCRdb keeps only in-frame clonotypes and omits some of them. Of 130,000 or so clones listed, about 81% are singletons. The V and J ends lost 6 bases and 7 bases respectively, with 17 bases between them. Germline assignment: CDR1 SGHKS and CDR2 YYEKEE (reference sequence). This CDR3 is 15 amino acids long. This specimen consisted of PBMCs, obtained around atezolizumab (anti-PD-L1) treatment. This sequence originates from a man aged 45-65 years with urothelial cancer. The rearrangement links TRBV5-5 to TRBJ1-6; no firm D call. CDR3 loop: CASTLGSLGNSPLHF. CDR3 nucleotide sequence: TGTGCCAGCACCCTTGGGAGCTTGGGGAATTCACCCCTCCACTTT.